The sequence of this T cell receptor (beta chain) was determined in a study of shared clonotypes between healthy human individuals. CDR1 is MDHEN and CDR2 is SYDVKM in the germline V gene. The CDR3 contains 13 residues. The ends were cut back, 10 bases at V and 1 base at J, with 13 bases in the middle. Clones were sequenced by immunoSEQ multiplex PCR, and TCRdb holds only the in-frame ones, with some missing. The sample has 2.3 million or so clones, 80% to 95% seen once. The clonotype originates from a young man in good health. Some clones in this sample may be carry-over from other donors' samples. The gene calls are TRBV28 and TRBJ2-5; D perhaps matches TRBD2 (5 bases). Sequencing was performed on naive CD4+ T cells from PBMCs. The subset denotes: CD45RA+ positively selected. Written as DNA, the CDR3 is TGTGCCACCTTCGAGGGTCTCCAAGAGACCCAGTACTTC. Encoded protein: CATFEGLQETQYF.